This T cell receptor (beta chain) was obtained from a study of T cells after yellow fever vaccination (dated by TCRdb to the late 2010s). A note on the overall study: The SMART-Seq v4 Ultra Low Input RNA kit was used to prepare libraries from fractions with low cell numbers. Bulk TCR alpha and beta repertoires were sequenced longitudinally to track T-cell clones before and after primary and booster YFV17D yellow fever vaccination. Blood was drawn at multiple timepoints before and after primary and secondary immunization, with bulk PBMC replicates and cell subsets isolated. Two healthy male donors, one aged 18 to 30 and one aged 30 to 40 years, made up the cohort. On the study overall, not on this receptor specifically: After the booster, most of the clones that had expanded following primary vaccination were detected again (almost 98% of CD4 and around 90% of CD8), which suggests that memory was broadly maintained. Because the study included only two donors, the extent to which the findings can be generalized is limited. Compared with the primary T-cell response, the secondary T-cell response was faster but weaker, reaching its peak on day 5 rather than on day 15. A small share of clonotypes was detected in both CD4 and CD8 compartments, with the overlap likely arising from convergent recombination. Computational filtering was required because FACS-sorted repertoires could contain abundant contaminating clonotypes from the bulk population.

The sequencer listed for this sample is Illumina NovaSeq 6000. TCR cDNA was synthesized by 5'RACE template switching, which introduced a universal primer site and unique molecular identifiers. Priming for cDNA synthesis came from both the TCR alpha and TCR beta constant segments. Libraries were amplified in two PCR steps, with sample barcodes and sequencing adapters added in the second step. Sequencing of the libraries was done on either Illumina HiSeq 2500 (2x100 bp) or NovaSeq (2x150 bp). The published analysis was carried out like this. Demultiplexing of reads and collapsing into UMI consensus sequences were performed with MIGEC, and V(D)J alignment was carried out with MiXCR. Using edgeR on replicate PBMC samples, clonotypes were called vaccine-responding if FDR was below 0.01 and the log2 fold change was above 5 up to day 15. Each bulk clonotype received a CD4 or CD8 identity based on whether the sequenced CD4 or CD8 repertoire contained that clonotype at higher abundance. The raw public data were reprocessed by TCRdb itself: fastp quality trimming at Q25, MiXCR clonotype calling, in-frame beta chains only. Each record represents a unique CDR3 protein, reported with the most common genes and DNA among its rows. TCRdb's processing, not the study's, gives the V and J calls here. Counted in this sample were fewer than 450,000 distinct CDR3 sequences; around 3.9% of them appeared once. The ten largest clones represent about 24% of the sample.

From a lookup of the germline V gene, CDR1 and CDR2 are MNHEY and SVGAGI. Trimming removed 6 bases from V and 6 bases from J, leaving 15 bases between the germline ends. The CDR3 holds 15 amino acids from the cysteine to the phenylalanine. Just CDR3 DNA is preserved here, 45 bases in frame from base 1. This specimen's treatment or condition label, per the study, means: live attenuated yellow fever vaccine strain. At each blood-draw timepoint, two biological replicates of bulk PBMCs were collected. A standard Ficoll-Paque protocol was used to isolate PBMCs from peripheral blood. TriZol was used to extract RNA from bulk PBMCs, from CD4 and CD8 fractions, and from dextramer-positive and dextramer-negative fractions. Note on this clonotype: Which antigen it targets is not known. The record has no base qualities; no much larger clone is one base away.

The sequencing here drew on PBMCs, taken 5 days after the yellow fever booster vaccination. This TCR came from a man between 18 and 35 years old who received the YFV17D yellow fever vaccine. In this chain, TRBV6-5 is recombined with TRBJ1-6; no D segment can be confidently identified. The CDR3 in this case is CASRRIMWGNSPLHF. The DNA is TGTGCCAGCAGGCGTATCATGTGGGGTAATTCACCCCTCCACTTT.